Following are 8 T cell receptor beta chains from one sample sequenced in a study of T cell changes during pregnancy in multiple sclerosis. Only in-frame clones appear in the TCRdb table, and some are missing; sequencing was by immunoSEQ multiplex PCR. There are approximately 100,000 clones in the sample; 90% to 95% occur only once, and about 1% lies in the top ten. The sample consisted of peripheral blood, taken before pregnancy. These receptors came from a female donor with multiple sclerosis, enrolled in a pregnancy study.

The gene calls are TRBV19 and TRBJ1-2; 9 bases align to TRBD1. Germline CDR1 LNHDA, CDR2 SQIVND (reference sequence). This CDR3 region has 15 residues. The trim removed 5 bases at V and 2 bases at J, leaving 6 bases unmatched. CDR3 protein: CASSGWTGDNYGYTF. DNA for the CDR3: TGTGCCAGTAGTGGATGGACAGGGGACAACTATGGCTACACCTTC.

This clone was observed a few times. The chain links TRBV5-5 to TRBJ1-1; D possibly corresponds to TRBD1 (6 bases). This CDR3 spans 13 amino acids. From germline, CDR1 is SGHKS and CDR2 YYEKEE (reference sequence). The ends were cut back, 0 bases at V and 7 bases at J, with 10 bases in the middle. The CDR3 region has the DNA TGTGCCAGCAGCTTGGAGGACAGATATGAAGCTTTCTTT. This sequence encodes CASSLEDRYEAFF.

The J gene is TRBJ2-1, the V gene TRBV10-2, with TRBD2 as a possible D gene (5 bases). From germline, CDR1 is WSHSY and CDR2 SAAADI. CDR3 length: 11 residues. Trimming stripped 4 bases from V and 10 bases from J, with 8 bases between. CDR3 nucleotide sequence: TGCGCCAGCAGTGTAGCGTACGAGCAGTTCTTC. The encoded protein is CASSVAYEQFF.

The rearrangement joins TRBV30 to TRBJ1-1; 7 nucleotides align to TRBD1. V trimming: 5 bases; J trimming: 1 base; junction bases outside the gene matches: 4. There are 13 residues in the CDR3. Germline CDR1 is GTSNPN and CDR2 is SVGIG (reference sequence). This CDR3 reads CAWSGTENTEAFF. The CDR3 nucleotides read TGTGCCTGGTCCGGGACAGAGAACACTGAAGCTTTCTTT.

The J gene is TRBJ2-3, the V gene TRBV18, with 7 positions matching TRBD1. The CDR3 loop spans 15 amino acids. V lost 2 bases and J lost 3; bases outside the gene matches: 5. The germline gives CDR1 KGHSH, CDR2 LQKENI. DNA for the CDR3: TGTGCCAGCTCACCATCCGGGACAGCTACAGATACGCAGTATTTT. It is translated as CASSPSGTATDTQYF.

The V call is TRBV4-2, the J call TRBJ2-7; D perhaps matches TRBD1 (6 bases). CDR1 is LGHNA, CDR2 YNFKEQ, per germline. The CDR3 has 15 amino acids. Between the trimmed V and J ends, which lost 4 bases and 3 bases, there was a span of 16 bases. This chain's CDR3 is CASSLTGTSGYEQYF. The CDR3 bases are TGTGCCAGCAGCCTAACCGGGACATCGGGCTACGAGCAGTACTTC.

The chain couples TRBV4-1 to TRBJ2-2, with TRBD2 matching over 7 bases. Trimming removed 0 bases from V and 4 bases from J; junction bases left unmatched: 5. The CDR3 contains 16 residues. Germline CDR1 and CDR2: MGHRA and YSYEKL. CDR3 DNA sequence: TGCGCCAGCAGCCAAGAACCAGCGGGACTCACCGGGGAGCTGTTTTTT. This encodes CASSQEPAGLTGELFF.

The rearrangement uses TRBV5-6 and TRBJ2-7, with TRBD1 as a possible D gene (6 bases). Germline CDR1 SGHDT, CDR2 YYEEEE. Trimming took off 3 bases at V and 2 bases at J, with 9 bases between the two ends. CDR3 length equals 13 residues. CDR3 sequence (DNA): TGTGCCAGCAGCTCAGGGGCCACCTACGAGCAGTACTTC. Protein: CASSSGATYEQYF.